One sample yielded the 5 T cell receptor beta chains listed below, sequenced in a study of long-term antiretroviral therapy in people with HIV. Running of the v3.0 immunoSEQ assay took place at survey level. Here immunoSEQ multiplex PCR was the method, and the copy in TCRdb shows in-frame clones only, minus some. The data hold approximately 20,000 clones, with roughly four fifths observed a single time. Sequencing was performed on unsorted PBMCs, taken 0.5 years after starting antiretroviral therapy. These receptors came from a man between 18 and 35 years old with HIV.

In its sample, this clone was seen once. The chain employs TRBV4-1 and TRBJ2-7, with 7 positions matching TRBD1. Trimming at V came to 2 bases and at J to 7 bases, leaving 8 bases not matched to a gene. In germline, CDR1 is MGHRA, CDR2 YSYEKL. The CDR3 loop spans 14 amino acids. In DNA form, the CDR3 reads TGCGCCAGCAGCCAACTCCGGGACAGCCTAGAGCAGTACTTC. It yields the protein CASSQLRDSLEQYF.

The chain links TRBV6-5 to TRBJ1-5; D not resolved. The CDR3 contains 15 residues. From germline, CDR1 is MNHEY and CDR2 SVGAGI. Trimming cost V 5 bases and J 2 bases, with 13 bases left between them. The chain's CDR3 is CASSRTGEGNQPQHF. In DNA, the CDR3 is TGTGCCAGCAGTCGGACCGGGGAGGGCAATCAGCCCCAGCATTTT.

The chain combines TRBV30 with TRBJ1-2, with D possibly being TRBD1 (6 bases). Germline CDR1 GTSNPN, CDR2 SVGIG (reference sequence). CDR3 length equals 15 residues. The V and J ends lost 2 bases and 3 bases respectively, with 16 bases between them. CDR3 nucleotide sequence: TGTGCCTGGAGTCCGGGACACCCAAGAGACTATGGCTACACCTTC. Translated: CAWSPGHPRDYGYTF.

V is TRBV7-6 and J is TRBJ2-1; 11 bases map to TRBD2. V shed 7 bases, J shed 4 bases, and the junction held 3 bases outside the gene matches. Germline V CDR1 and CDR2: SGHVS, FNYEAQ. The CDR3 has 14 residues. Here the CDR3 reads CASKLAGVYNEQFF. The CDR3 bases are TGTGCCAGCAAACTAGCGGGGGTATACAATGAGCAGTTCTTC. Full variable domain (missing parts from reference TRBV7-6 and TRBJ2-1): GAGVSQSPRYKVTKRGQDVALRCDPISGHVSLYWYRQALGQGPEFLTYFNYEAQQDKSGLPNDRFSAERPEGSISTLTIQRTEQRDSAMYRCASKLAGVYNEQFFGPGTRLTVL.

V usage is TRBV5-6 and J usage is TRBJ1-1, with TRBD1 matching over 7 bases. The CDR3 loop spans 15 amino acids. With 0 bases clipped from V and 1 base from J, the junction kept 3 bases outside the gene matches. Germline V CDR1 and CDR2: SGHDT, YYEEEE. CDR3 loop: CASSLVGQKNTEAFF. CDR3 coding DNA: TGTGCCAGCAGCTTGGTGGGACAGAAGAACACTGAAGCTTTCTTT.